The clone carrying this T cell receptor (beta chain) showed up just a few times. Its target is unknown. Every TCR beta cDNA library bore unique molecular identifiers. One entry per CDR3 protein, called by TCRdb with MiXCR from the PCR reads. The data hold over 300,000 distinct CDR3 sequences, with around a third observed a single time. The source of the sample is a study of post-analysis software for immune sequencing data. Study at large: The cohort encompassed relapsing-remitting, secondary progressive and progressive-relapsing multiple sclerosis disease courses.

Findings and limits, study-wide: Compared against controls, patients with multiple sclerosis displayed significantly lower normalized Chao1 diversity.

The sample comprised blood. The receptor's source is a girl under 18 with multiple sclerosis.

The CDR3 nucleotides read TGCAGCGTTTGGGGCCTTCAAGAGACCCAGTACTTC. Protein: CSVWGLQETQYF. The chain employs TRBV29-1 and TRBJ2-5; a weak D match, TRBD1 (5 bases). The CDR3 runs to 12 residues. Between the trimmed V and J ends, which lost 5 bases and 2 bases, there was a span of 9 bases. Germline lookup yields CDR1 SQVTM and CDR2 ANQGSEA.